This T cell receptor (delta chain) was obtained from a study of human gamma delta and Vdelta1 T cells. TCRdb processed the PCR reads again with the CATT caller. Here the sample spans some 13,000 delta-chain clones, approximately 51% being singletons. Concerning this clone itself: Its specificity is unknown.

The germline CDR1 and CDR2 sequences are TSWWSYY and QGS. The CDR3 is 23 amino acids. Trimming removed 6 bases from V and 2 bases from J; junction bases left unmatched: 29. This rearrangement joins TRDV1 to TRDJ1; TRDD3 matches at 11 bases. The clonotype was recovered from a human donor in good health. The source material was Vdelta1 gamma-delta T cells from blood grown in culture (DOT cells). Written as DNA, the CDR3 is TGTGCTCTTGGAGTACCTATCCTTCCTACCTCTACTGGGGGATATCGTAAGACCGATAAACTCATCTTT. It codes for CALGVPILPTSTGGYRKTDKLIF.